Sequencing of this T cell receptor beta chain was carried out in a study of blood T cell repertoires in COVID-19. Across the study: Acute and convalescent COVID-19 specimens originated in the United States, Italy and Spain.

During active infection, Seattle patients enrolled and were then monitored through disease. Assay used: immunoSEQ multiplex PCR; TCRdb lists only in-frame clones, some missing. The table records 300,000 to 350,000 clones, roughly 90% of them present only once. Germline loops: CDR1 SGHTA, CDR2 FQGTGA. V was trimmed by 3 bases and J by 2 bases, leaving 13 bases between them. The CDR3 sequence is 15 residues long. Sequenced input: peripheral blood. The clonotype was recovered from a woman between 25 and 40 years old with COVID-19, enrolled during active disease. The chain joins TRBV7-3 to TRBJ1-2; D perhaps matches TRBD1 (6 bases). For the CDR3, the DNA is TGTGCCAGCAGCTTGGGTCCAGGGGAAAACTATGGCTACACCTTC. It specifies CASSLGPGENYGYTF.